This is a list of T cell receptor beta chains from one sample in a study of early T cells in non-severe SARS-CoV-2 infection. TCRdb reanalysed the 5' RACE reads using MiXCR and keeps one entry per CDR3 protein. The repertoire includes just under 65,000 distinct CDR3 sequences, about 10% of them detected once, and around 15% sits in the top ten. The sample was whole blood, taken at baseline. Receptors originate from an adult who was a healthcare worker with PCR-confirmed SARS-CoV-2 infection or an uninfected control (not recorded which). Each CDR3 is given with its conserved first and last residue. The D gene is left open where the match is weak. Clone sizes are given selectively: once, few, many, or a class where the clone is expanded.

TRBV20-1	TRBJ1-3	.	many	CSAKQALSSGNTIYF	TGCAGTGCAAAACAGGCCCTGAGCTCTGGAAACACCATATATTTT
TRBV18	TRBJ2-7	.	.	CASSPLAQLYNEQYF	TGTGCCAGCTCACCACTGGCGCAGCTTTACAACGAGCAGTACTTC
TRBV7-2	TRBJ1-5	.	many	CASSPWPDQPQHF	TGTGCCAGCAGCCCCTGGCCTGATCAGCCCCAGCATTTT
TRBV4-2	TRBJ2-4	.	once	CASSQGGTDIQYF	TGTGCCAGCAGCCAGGGTGGAACTGACATTCAGTACTTC
TRBV7-6	TRBJ2-5	.	many	CASSSRNQETQYF	TGTGCCAGCAGCTCACGTAACCAAGAGACCCAGTACTTC
TRBV27	TRBJ2-5	.	few	CASSSEETQYF	TGTGCCAGCAGTTCAGAGGAGACCCAGTACTTC
TRBV6-5	TRBJ2-7	.	.	CASSSSGSAPYEQYF	TGTGCCAGCAGTTCATCCGGGAGCGCACCCTACGAGCAGTACTTC
TRBV27	TRBJ2-7	TRBD2	few	CASSLRAGVSSDEQYF	TGTGCCAGCAGTTTGCGAGCGGGAGTAAGTTCGGACGAGCAGTACTTC
TRBV2	TRBJ1-5	TRBD1	.	CASRGQGYQPQHF	TGTGCCAGCAGGGGACAGGGGTATCAGCCCCAGCATTTT
TRBV18	TRBJ2-7	TRBD2	.	CASSPPSGSNEQYF	TGTGCCAGCTCACCCCCTAGCGGGAGTAACGAGCAGTACTTC
TRBV20-1	TRBJ1-5	.	many	CSASRETDSNQPQHF	TGCAGTGCTTCCCGGGAGACTGATAGCAATCAGCCCCAGCATTTT
TRBV6-1	TRBJ2-2	.	few	CASRVGQGGNTGELFF	TGTGCCAGCAGAGTCGGGCAGGGGGGGAACACCGGGGAGCTGTTTTTT
TRBV6-1	TRBJ2-2	.	.	CASRGSTGELFF	TGTGCCAGCAGAGGATCCACCGGGGAGCTGTTTTTT
TRBV5-1	TRBJ1-3	TRBD1	few	CASSQTGANAGNTIYF	TGCGCCAGCAGCCAGACAGGGGCCAACGCTGGAAACACCATATATTTT
TRBV7-8	TRBJ2-2	.	few	CASRDPGELFF	TGTGCCAGCCGGGATCCCGGGGAGCTGTTTTTT
TRBV20-1	TRBJ2-3	TRBD1	.	CSARATGTGEDTQYF	TGCAGTGCTAGGGCCACCGGGACAGGGGAAGATACGCAGTATTTT
TRBV25-1	TRBJ2-5	.	.	CASSELVFRGETQYF	TGTGCCAGCAGTGAATTGGTGTTCAGGGGAGAGACCCAGTACTTC
TRBV2	TRBJ2-2	.	few	CASSRQERTGELFF	TGTGCCAGCAGTAGGCAGGAGAGGACCGGGGAGCTGTTTTTT
TRBV6-2/TRBV6-3	TRBJ2-7	TRBD2	.	CASSYGGRGYEQYF	TGTGCCAGCAGTTACGGCGGGAGAGGGTACGAGCAGTACTTC
TRBV2	TRBJ1-5	.	few	CASSFTGKSQPQHF	TGTGCCAGCAGTTTTACAGGGAAGAGTCAGCCCCAGCATTTT
TRBV19	TRBJ1-1	TRBD1	once	CASSFLGQVNTEAFF	TGTGCCAGTAGTTTTTTAGGACAGGTGAACACTGAAGCTTTCTTT
TRBV20-1	TRBJ2-1	TRBD2	few	CSARGLAGGIEQFF	TGCAGTGCTAGAGGGCTAGCGGGAGGAATTGAGCAGTTCTTC
TRBV18	TRBJ1-3	.	.	CASSPADVDSGNTIYF	TGTGCCAGCTCACCAGCGGACGTAGACTCTGGAAACACCATATATTTT
TRBV5-4	TRBJ2-1	.	.	CASSLEPGLRNEQFF	TGTGCCAGCAGCTTGGAGCCGGGATTAAGGAATGAGCAGTTCTTC
TRBV6-6	TRBJ2-1	.	few	CASSRFEYNEQFF	TGTGCCAGCAGCCGCTTTGAATACAATGAGCAGTTCTTC
TRBV2	TRBJ1-1	.	few	CASSDIPGVTEAFF	TGTGCCAGCAGTGATATCCCAGGGGTCACTGAAGCTTTCTTT
TRBV24-1	TRBJ1-2	.	few	CATPHPVSSPWGRLDGYTF	TGTGCCACCCCCCACCCGGTTTCGTCCCCGTGGGGACGTTTGGATGGCTACACCTTC
TRBV2	TRBJ1-1	.	few	CASSEVMRNTEAFF	TGTGCCAGCAGCGAAGTTATGCGAAACACTGAAGCTTTCTTT
TRBV7-9	TRBJ2-1	.	.	CASGSVSRNYNEQFF	TGTGCCAGCGGCTCAGTCTCGCGCAACTACAATGAGCAGTTCTTC
TRBV6-2/TRBV6-3	TRBJ2-7	.	many	CASSLYEQYF	TGTGCCAGCAGCCTCTACGAGCAGTACTTC
TRBV29-1	TRBJ1-3	TRBD1	many	CSAGQGVGNTIYF	TGCAGCGCGGGACAGGGGGTCGGAAACACCATATATTTT
TRBV12-3/TRBV12-4	TRBJ2-7	.	.	CASSPKDRYEQYF	TGTGCCAGCAGTCCAAAAGACCGCTACGAGCAGTACTTC
TRBV6-1	TRBJ2-5	TRBD2	.	CASRGHSGRATGTQYF	TGTGCCAGCAGGGGTCATAGCGGGAGAGCTACAGGGACCCAGTACTTC
TRBV19	TRBJ2-1	.	few	CASSRRNQEMNNEQFF	TGTGCCAGTAGTAGACGGAATCAGGAGATGAACAATGAGCAGTTCTTC
TRBV7-3	TRBJ2-5	TRBD2	many	CASSQTSGRGETQYF	TGTGCCAGCAGCCAGACTAGCGGGAGAGGGGAGACCCAGTACTTC
TRBV11-2	TRBJ2-3	TRBD2	few	CASSLDQAGGTDTQYF	TGTGCCAGCAGCTTAGATCAAGCGGGAGGCACAGATACGCAGTATTTT
TRBV20-1	TRBJ2-7	.	many	CSAHDGSTSYEQYF	TGCAGTGCTCACGACGGATCGACCTCCTACGAGCAGTACTTC
TRBV7-6	TRBJ2-1	.	many	CASSLASSASSYNEQFF	TGTGCCAGCAGCTTAGCTTCTAGCGCCAGCTCCTACAATGAGCAGTTCTTC
TRBV20-1	TRBJ2-3	.	many	CSARAPTDTQYF	TGCAGTGCTAGGGCCCCCACAGATACGCAGTATTTT
TRBV18	TRBJ1-1	TRBD1	few	CASSPAGQGHTEAFF	TGTGCCAGCTCACCCGCCGGACAGGGCCATACTGAAGCTTTCTTT
TRBV20-1	TRBJ2-1	.	.	CSAIGQSLEGITGEQFF	TGCAGTGCTATTGGGCAGTCCTTGGAAGGGATAACCGGGGAGCAGTTCTTC
TRBV12-3/TRBV12-4	TRBJ2-7	.	many	CASSSLGLYEWEQYF	TGTGCCAGCAGTTCCCTAGGCCTTTATGAGTGGGAGCAGTACTTC
TRBV7-2	TRBJ1-5	.	few	CASSLTVNQPQHF	TGTGCCAGCAGCTTAACGGTCAACCAGCCCCAGCATTTT
TRBV18	TRBJ1-2	.	many	CASSPTPQDYGYTF	TGTGCCAGCTCACCCACGCCACAGGACTATGGCTACACCTTC
TRBV13	TRBJ2-3	TRBD1	many	CASSSNPTGADTQYF	TGTGCCAGCAGCTCAAATCCTACAGGGGCAGATACGCAGTATTTT
TRBV14	TRBJ1-1	TRBD1	few	CASSPRGRGTEAFF	TGTGCCAGCAGCCCCAGGGGGAGGGGCACTGAAGCTTTCTTT
TRBV11-3	TRBJ2-1	.	.	CASSLLGGASYNEQFF	TGTGCCAGCAGCTTATTAGGCGGTGCCTCCTACAATGAGCAGTTCTTC
TRBV20-1	TRBJ2-3	TRBD1	few	CSGSGGETDTQYF	TGCAGTGGGTCAGGGGGCGAGACAGATACGCAGTATTTT
TRBV7-9	TRBJ2-3	TRBD2	.	CASFRAGGTIYTDTQYF	TGTGCCAGCTTTCGAGCGGGAGGGACAATCTACACAGATACGCAGTATTTT
TRBV7-7	TRBJ2-2	.	few	CASSPRNGELFF	TGTGCTAGCAGCCCCCGGAACGGGGAGCTGTTTTTT
TRBV7-3	TRBJ2-1	TRBD1	few	CASSMDRGGHNEQFF	TGTGCCAGCAGCATGGACAGGGGTGGGCACAATGAGCAGTTCTTC
TRBV6-5	TRBJ2-7	.	.	CASRLGRVTYEQYF	TGTGCCAGCAGGTTGGGACGGGTCACCTACGAGCAGTACTTC
TRBV3-1	TRBJ2-5	.	few	CASSLPGRETQYF	TGTGCCAGCAGCCTACCGGGAAGAGAGACCCAGTACTTC
TRBV5-1	TRBJ1-1	.	few	CASSLLPGEAFF	TGCGCCAGCAGCTTACTCCCGGGCGAAGCTTTCTTT
TRBV7-9	TRBJ2-4	TRBD1	many	CASSLGFGTGDIQYF	TGTGCCAGCAGCTTAGGCTTTGGGACAGGGGACATTCAGTACTTC